This T cell receptor (beta chain) came from a study of shared clonotypes between healthy human individuals. Study-wide background: Each donor's CD8 memory used one plate, CD8 naive two, each CD4 subset three.

V was pared by 4 bases and J by 0 bases, with 13 bases between. This CDR3 spans 16 amino acids. Germline V lookup: CDR1 MDHEN, CDR2 SYDVKM. All of the donors resided in Nashville, Tennessee, and each was a Caucasian adult. Partitioning of CD4+ cells yielded a CD45RA+ naive subset and a CD45RA-negative memory subset. Points on this clone: Its antigen is not known.

Study-level results: Naive subsets typically showed greater estimated richness than memory subsets.

The assay was immunoSEQ multiplex PCR, and TCRdb's table has in-frame clones only and misses some. Of about 680,000 clones in the sample, 72% are singletons; the top ten hold about 2%. The TCR was taken from a woman aged 30 to 39 in good health. This chain links TRBV28 with TRBJ1-5, with D unresolved. Sample: memory CD4+ T cells sorted from blood. Specified subset: CD45RA-negative fraction. The CDR3 coding sequence is TGTGCCAGCAGTTCGTCGGGTCTTAATAGCAATCAGCCCCAGCATTTT. It translates to CASSSSGLNSNQPQHF.